The sequence of this T cell receptor beta chain was determined in a study of cytomegalovirus exposure and HLA in healthy donors. Findings and caveats of the study: CMV serostatus was the only recorded immune exposure for donors. As a later analysis showed, a missense DCLRE1C variant was linked to trimming of TCR beta V- and J-genes.

Both 60 Vbeta primers and 13 Jbeta primers went into the PCR. Assay: immunoSEQ multiplex PCR; the TCRdb copy retains only in-frame clones and omits some. This table has 130,000 to 150,000 clones, about 80% appearing once. Per germline, CDR1 SGHDN and CDR2 FVKESK. The CDR3 spans 15 residues. Trimming at V came to 1 base and at J to 6 bases, leaving 3 bases not matched to a gene. With regard to this clone: Its target is not known.

Sequenced material: PBMCs. The clonotype comes from a man aged 40-49 years in good health and CMV-seronegative. The gene calls are TRBV14 and TRBJ2-1, with 10 bases identical to TRBD1. This CDR3 reads CASSQVGQGSNEQFF. The CDR3 nucleotides are TGTGCCAGCAGCCAAGTGGGACAGGGGTCCAATGAGCAGTTCTTC.